The 21 T cell receptor beta chains presented below share a single source sample, sequenced in a study of prognosis after radiotherapy for stage I lung cancer. CDR3 of TCR beta was amplified from genomic DNA via a two-round multiplex PCR. Individual primers that were specific to each TRBV and TRBJ gene served in first-round PCR. TCRdb reprocessed the multiplex PCR reads via MiXCR and lists one record per CDR3 protein. The sample records 13,000 to 15,000 distinct CDR3 sequences, 31% being singletons. The starting material was PBMCs, obtained before or after stereotactic body radiation therapy (not recorded which). These receptors all come from a donor of 50 years or more with non-small cell lung cancer.

In its sample, this clonotype is medium-sized (0.01 to 0.1%). V and J are TRBV9 and TRBJ1-5; tentatively, D is TRBD1 (6 bases). The CDR3 is made up of 17 amino acids. Germline lookup yields CDR1 SGDLS and CDR2 YYNGEE. V was trimmed by 0 bases and J by 1 base, leaving 14 bases between them. CDR3 loop: CASSVVGARGSNQPQHF. The DNA for the CDR3 is TGTGCCAGCAGCGTAGTCGGGGCCAGGGGCAGCAATCAGCCCCAGCATTTT. The entire variable domain, with the rest obtained from reference TRBV9 and TRBJ1-5, is as follows: DSGVTQTPKHLITATGQRVTLRCSPRSGDLSVYWYQQSLDQGLQFLIQYYNGEERAKGNILERFSAQQFPDLHSELNLSSLELGDSALYFCASSVVGARGSNQPQHFGDGTRLSIL.

At least ten counts were recorded for this clonotype. The V and J genes are TRBV6-9 and TRBJ1-5; the D is unclear. CDR3 length: 14 residues. Germline V gives CDR1 MNHGY, CDR2 SVAAGI. Between the trimmed V and J ends, which lost 6 bases and 3 bases, there was a span of 12 bases. The chain's CDR3 is CASRRYGVNQPQHF. The CDR3 DNA is TGTGCCAGCAGGAGGTATGGGGTCAATCAGCCCCAGCATTTT.

The chain is built from TRBV6-5 and TRBJ1-2, with D uncertain. V lost 4 bases, J lost 9 bases, and 18 bases lay in between. Per germline, CDR1 MNHEY and CDR2 SVGAGI. This CDR3 region has 14 residues. The CDR3 reads CASSSPPGVHSYTF. The CDR3 DNA reads TGTGCCAGCAGTTCCCCTCCCGGGGTGCATAGCTACACCTTC.

By share, this clonotype ranks as medium-sized. The genes are TRBV2 and TRBJ2-1; the match to TRBD2 covers 9 bases. This CDR3 is built from 12 residues. Germline V gene lookup returns CDR1 SNHLY and CDR2 FYNNEI. V trimming: 6 bases; J trimming: 10 bases; junction bases outside the gene matches: 4. CDR3 residues: CASRVAGDEQFF. In nucleotides, the CDR3 is TGTGCCAGCAGGGTAGCGGGAGACGAGCAGTTCTTC.

In regard to this clonotype: The conserved closing phenylalanine or tryptophan is absent in this CDR3, likely reflecting a read error. The chain combines TRBV6-1 with TRBJ1-3; D not resolved. This CDR3 region has 13 residues. The germline gives CDR1 MNHNS, CDR2 SASEGT. CDR3 in DNA: TGTGCCCTGACCCGGTTCAATGGAAACGCCATATATCTT. Its protein is CALTRFNGNAIYL.

CDR3 nucleotide sequence: TGTGCCAGTAGCGACAGGGTGGACGAGCAGTACTTC. Translation: CASSDRVDEQYF. The rearrangement uses TRBV19 and TRBJ2-7, with 7 bases aligning to TRBD1. The V gene's germline CDR1 is LNHDA and CDR2 SQIVND (reference sequence). This CDR3 is built from 12 residues. Trimming at V came to 6 bases and at J to 5 bases, leaving 4 bases not matched to a gene.

This chain connects TRBV28 to TRBJ1-1, with TRBD1 identical over 7 bases. CDR3 size: 13 residues. Looked up from germline, CDR1 is MDHEN and CDR2 is SYDVKM. V was clipped by 3 bases and J by 10 bases; unmatched bases: 8. CDR3: CASSLEARQGAFF. The CDR3 DNA is TGTGCCAGCAGTTTGGAGGCCCGACAGGGAGCTTTCTTT.

As to this clonotype: A much larger clone differs from this one at a single base, so this may be a read error. The chain employs TRBV27 and TRBJ1-2; maybe TRBD1 (6 bases). Germline V CDR1 and CDR2: MNHEY, SMNVEV (reference sequence). The V gene lost 6 bases and the J gene lost 3 bases, with 23 bases spanning the gap. The CDR3 is made up of 17 amino acids. This chain's CDR3 is CASRRGERTRGYYGYTF. CDR3 DNA: TGTGCCAGCAGGAGGGGGGAACGCACACGGGGGTACTATGGCTACACCTTC.

Of note for this clonotype: A far larger clone is just one base off, so this is likely a read error. CDR3 sequence: CASRQNNGGEQFF. The CDR3 nucleotides read TGTGCCAGCCGCCAAAATAACGGAGGAGAGCAGTTCTTC. The chain links TRBV3-1 to TRBJ2-5; weak D call: TRBD2 (5 bases). The J call may be in error: the DNA end matches TRBJ2-1 better. Germline CDR1 LGHDT, CDR2 YNNKEL (reference sequence). The length of the CDR3 is 13 residues.

V is TRBV7-2 and J is TRBJ2-3; tentative D call: TRBD2 (6 bases). CDR3 length: 19 amino acids. Germline V gene sequence: CDR1 SGHTA, CDR2 FQGNSA. Trimming shortened V by 3 bases and J by 0 bases, and 22 bases separated the two germline ends. In DNA, the CDR3 is TGTGCCAGCAGCTTTTCCGGGACTTTACCAGGAATTAGCACAGATACGCAGTATTTT. It is translated as CASSFSGTLPGISTDTQYF.

The chain couples TRBV4-2 to TRBJ2-7; 10 bases match TRBD2. V trimming: 5 bases; J trimming: 6 bases; junction bases outside the gene matches: 10. The CDR3 contains 15 residues. Per germline, CDR1 LGHNA and CDR2 YNFKEQ. The DNA for the CDR3 is TGTGCCAGCAGCGCCCGGACTAGCGGCCCCGCCGAGCAGTACTTC. Amino acid sequence: CASSARTSGPAEQYF.

The chain has TRBV12-3 or TRBV12-4 and TRBJ1-5, with D maybe TRBD1 (5 bases). Trimming took off 4 bases at V and 6 bases at J, with 13 bases between the two ends. CDR3 size: 14 residues. Here the CDR3 reads CASSWGQFSQPQHF. The CDR3, as DNA: TGTGCCAGCAGTTGGGGCCAGTTCAGTCAGCCCCAGCATTTT.

Worth noting for this clonotype: An end of the junction does not agree with germline; a read error may underlie this. This chain connects TRBV6-1 to TRBJ2-5, with D tentatively TRBD1 (5 bases). The CDR3 spans 16 residues. Germline V gene lookup returns CDR1 MNHNS and CDR2 SASEGT. In nucleotides, the CDR3 is TGTGCCAGCAGCGGCCGCGTGGGTTACAGGCAAGAGACACAGTACTTC. Its protein is CASSGRVGYRQETQYF.

This clonotype has ten or more counts. The V gene is TRBV18, the J gene TRBJ2-2; 7 bases line up with TRBD2. Germline V gene data show CDR1 as KGHSH and CDR2 as LQKENI. The V segment lost 0 bases and the J segment 6 bases; nucleotides outside the gene matches: 7. This CDR3 has 16 residues. The CDR3 DNA follows: TGTGCCAGCTCACCACCGGGCGGGAGAGAGGCCGGGGAGCTGTTTTTT. Its protein is CASSPPGGREAGELFF.

Regarding this clonotype: The CDR3 does not end in the conserved phenylalanine or tryptophan, so this is likely a read error. This chain joins TRBV6-2 or TRBV6-3 and TRBJ2-5; D might be TRBD2 (5 bases). Germline V gives CDR1 MNHEY, CDR2 SVGEGT. The CDR3 contains 13 residues. The V end was cut by 8 bases, the J end by 5 bases, with 15 bases between. DNA for the CDR3: TGTGCCAGCGCACGGGATTCGGTGGAGACCCAGTACTTA. Translated, it gives CASARDSVETQYL.

Ten or more counts support this clonotype. This chain connects TRBV2 to TRBJ2-7; TRBD2 agrees at 9 bases. Trimming cost V 6 bases and J 7 bases; bases outside gene matches: 10. This CDR3 is 14 amino acids long. The germline gives CDR1 SNHLY, CDR2 FYNNEI. The CDR3 region has the DNA TGTGCCAGCAGACCATTAGCGGGAGCGGGGGAGCAGTACTTC. Protein product: CASRPLAGAGEQYF.

This clonotype was counted at least ten times. The rearrangement uses TRBV18 and TRBJ1-2, with D unresolved. The CDR3 runs to 14 residues. CDR1 KGHSH and CDR2 LQKENI come from the germline V gene. The V and J ends lost 3 bases and 8 bases respectively, with 16 bases between them. CDR3 DNA: TGTGCCAGCTCACCGGGAAAGGAATCTGACGGCTACACCTTC. It is translated as CASSPGKESDGYTF.

The V gene is TRBV7-3, the J gene TRBJ2-1; 12 bases fit TRBD2. Looked up from germline, CDR1 is SGHTA and CDR2 is FQGTGA. V lost 3 bases to trimming and J lost 12 bases; unmatched junction nucleotides: 9. The CDR3 contains 15 residues. The CDR3 is CASSFGLAGYTGQFF. In DNA, the CDR3 is TGTGCCAGCAGCTTTGGACTAGCGGGGTATACAGGGCAGTTCTTC. Looking up the rest from reference TRBV7-3 and TRBJ2-1 gives the full variable domain: GAGVSQTPSNKVTEKGKYVELRCDPISGHTALYWYRQSLGQGPEFLIYFQGTGAADDSGLPNDRFFAVRPEGSVSTLKIQRTERGDSAVYLCASSFGLAGYTGQFFGPGTRLTVL.

This clonotype occurred many times. The V call is TRBV19, the J call TRBJ2-5; no clear D. Germline loops: CDR1 LNHDA, CDR2 SQIVND (reference sequence). V lost 6 bases and J 14 bases, leaving 19 bases between the germline ends. There are 12 residues in the CDR3. The CDR3 DNA reads as TGTGCCAGTAGAGGACGAACCCACTCTCATTACTTC. This translates into CASRGRTHSHYF.

This clonotype was seen repeatedly, ten times or more. The rearrangement joins TRBV6-4 to TRBJ2-5; D unresolved. The V end was cut by 6 bases, the J end by 2 bases, with 19 bases between. CDR1 is MRHNA and CDR2 is SNTAGT in the germline V gene. The CDR3 extends over 16 amino acids. CDR3 residues: CASSGRVGSRQETQYF. The CDR3 region has the DNA TGTGCCAGCAGCGGCCGCGTGGGTTCCAGGCAAGAGACCCAGTACTTC.

This clonotype was recorded many times. The chain links TRBV10-3 to TRBJ2-1; 11 nucleotides line up with TRBD2. The CDR3 is made up of 16 amino acids. The germline V gene has CDR1 ENHRY and CDR2 SYGVKD. V shed 0 bases, J shed 9 bases, and the junction held 7 bases outside the gene matches. The DNA of the CDR3 is TGTGCCATCAGTGAGTCGAAGGCTAGCGGGAGGAGTGAGCAGTTCTTC. Translation: CAISESKASGRSEQFF.